This T cell receptor beta chain was captured in a study of blood T cells in healthy people across ages. Study-level points and caveats: While age rose, TCR beta diversity per million T cells dropped in a roughly linear way. A greater number of naive CD4+ cells and higher diversity distinguished long-lived donors from aged donors. Donor CMV infection status was unknown, possibly confounding age-related changes in expanded clonotypes.

About this clonotype itself: Antigen: not known.

Germline CDR1 reads SGHTA; CDR2 reads FQGNSA. V shed 2 bases and J 2 bases; nucleotides not matched to a gene: 6. The CDR3 is made up of 16 amino acids. Using a J-beta primer mix together with a sample-barcoded 5' primer, a second PCR was run for roughly 7 to 11 cycles. TCRdb fed the 5' RACE reads into MiXCR, producing one record per CDR3 protein. The table records over a million distinct CDR3 sequences, about 40% of them present only once. J is TRBJ2-1 and V is TRBV7-2, with 7 bases that match TRBD2. Sequenced sample: blood. This clonotype originated in a young woman in good health. The CDR3, as DNA: TGTGCCAGCAGCTTACAAAGTCTAGCGGCCTACAATGAGCAGTTCTTC. The encoded protein is CASSLQSLAAYNEQFF.